These T cell receptor beta chains were read from a single sample in a study of shared clonotypes between healthy human individuals. Using immunoSEQ multiplex PCR, the repertoire was profiled, and TCRdb retains in-frame clones only, with some absent. Found here are under 2.5 million clones, around 92% of them singletons; the top ten hold approximately 0.41%. The sequencing sample was made of naive CD4+ T cells from PBMCs. Receptor source: a man between 18 and 29 years old in good health. Some clones in this sample may be carry-over from other donors' samples. Each CDR3 is given with its conserved first and last residue. The D gene is left open where the match is weak. Size tells how often a clone was seen (once, few, many) or the class of an expanded clone, and some rows leave it out.

TRBJ2-7 NA NA TRBV19 TGTGCCAGTAGTATAGGTCTGGCCCGGCCAGGTGAGGGGCAGTACTTC CASSIGLARPGEGQYF
TRBJ2-6 NA NA TRBV7-3 TGTGCCAGCAGCCACGGGAACTCTGGGGCCAACGTCCTGACTTTC CASSHGNSGANVLTF
TRBJ1-1 NA NA TRBV30 TGTGCCTTAAGAGTGAACACTGAAGCTTTCTTT CALRVNTEAFF
TRBJ1-1 NA NA TRBV28 TGTGCCAGCAGTTCCGGCTTGGGGGTTACTGAAGCTTTCTTT CASSSGLGVTEAFF
TRBJ2-2 TRBD2 NA TRBV28 TGTGCCAGCAGTTTCCGGGGTGGCGGGAGGGCCCGGGACGGGGAGCTGTTTTTT CASSFRGGGRARDGELFF
TRBJ2-7 TRBD1 NA TRBV7-9 TGTGCCAGCAGATTGACAGGGGGTCAGCCCGCCGAGCAGTACTTC CASRLTGGQPAEQYF
TRBJ1-2 TRBD1 NA TRBV4-2 TGTGCCAGCAGCCTCCCGGGACAGGGTTTTGCTGGCTACACCTTC CASSLPGQGFAGYTF
TRBJ2-2 NA NA TRBV5-1 TGCGCCAGCAGCTTGGAGTCGTTACTAGCCCACATCGCGAACACCGGGGAGCTGTTTTTT CASSLESLLAHIANTGELFF
TRBJ2-5 TRBD1 NA TRBV5-1 TGCGCCAGCAGCCCCTCTCCCGGGACAGCCTACCAAGAGACCCAGTACTTC CASSPSPGTAYQETQYF
TRBJ2-7 TRBD2 NA TRBV5-1 TGCGCCAGCAGGGAACTAGCGGGAGCCTACGAGCAGTACTTC CASRELAGAYEQYF
TRBJ2-1 TRBD2 NA TRBV30 TGTGCCTGGAGTGTATCATGGACTAGCGGACACTACAATGAGCAGTTCTTC CAWSVSWTSGHYNEQFF
TRBJ1-3 NA NA TRBV6-6 TGTGCCAGCAGTTTGGCTTCCCCAGGGAACGCGAACACCATATATTTT CASSLASPGNANTIYF
TRBJ2-5 NA NA TRBV5-1 TGCGCCAGCAGCTTGGTCGGGGCCAGCTCCACAGGGGAGACCCAGTACTTC CASSLVGASSTGETQYF
TRBJ2-3 NA NA TRBV28 TGTGCCAGCAGCTCCCCAATTCTCCCGGATCCGCAGTATTTT CASSSPILPDPQYF
TRBJ2-5 NA NA TRBV7-3 TGTGCCAGCAGCTCCGCAGGCCAAGAGACCCAGTACTTC CASSSAGQETQYF
TRBJ2-7 TRBD1 NA TRBV28 TGTGCCAGCAGATCCGGGACAGGTAGCGAGCAGTACTTC CASRSGTGSEQYF
TRBJ2-5 TRBD2 NA TRBV9 TGTGCCAGCAGCGACCTAGCGGGAGGGCCAGAGACCCAGTACTTC CASSDLAGGPETQYF
TRBJ2-6 NA once TRBV18 TGTGCCAGCTCACTTTCTCAGGGTTCCGGGGCCAACGTCCTGACTTTC CASSLSQGSGANVLTF
TRBJ1-1 NA few TRBV30 TGTGCCGGTAACAGGAACACTGAAGCTTTCTTT CAGNRNTEAFF